The 9 T cell receptor beta chains below were found in one sample sequenced in a study of identifying expanded T cells in peripheral blood. Profiling relied on immunoSEQ multiplex PCR, and the TCRdb table lists in-frame clones only, not all of them. The data contain approximately 80,000 clones, 80% to 90% of them seen just once; the ten biggest clones take up around 18%. Source material: blood. Receptor source: a person aged 18-70 years in good health.

The rearrangement joins TRBV10-1 to TRBJ1-2, with unresolved D. With 11 bases removed from V and 3 bases from J, the gap between germline ends came to 19 bases. The CDR3 covers 14 residues. The V gene's germline CDR1 is WNHNN and CDR2 SYGVQD (reference sequence). The CDR3 region is CASPLPTWDYGYTF. CDR3 DNA sequence: TGCGCCTCGCCTCTACCTACTTGGGACTATGGCTACACCTTC.

The genes are TRBV5-4 and TRBJ1-2; tentatively, D is TRBD1 (5 bases). Germline loops: CDR1 SGHNT, CDR2 YYREEE (reference sequence). The CDR3 extends over 13 amino acids. V was clipped by 5 bases and J by 2 bases, with 10 bases between them. The CDR3 coding sequence is TGTGCCAGCAGTATGGACACGAACTATGGCTACACCTTC. The encoded protein is CASSMDTNYGYTF.

This clone is a singleton in its sample. CDR3 DNA sequence: TGTGCCAGTGGAGCCCCGATTGTAACTGAAGCTTTCTTT. This translates into CASGAPIVTEAFF. This rearrangement joins TRBV19 to TRBJ1-1; D is unclear. CDR1 is LNHDA, CDR2 SQIVND, per germline (reference sequence). The CDR3 spans 13 residues. V lost 8 bases to trimming and J lost 5 bases, with 15 bases between them.

The J gene is TRBJ2-7, the V gene TRBV15; TRBD1 matches 7 bases. Trimming took 3 bases from V and 6 from J; bases not matched to a gene: 5. The CDR3 totals 13 residues. CDR1 is LNHNV, CDR2 YYDKDF, per germline (reference sequence). CDR3 loop: CATSSMTGTEQYF. In nucleotides, the CDR3 is TGTGCCACCAGCAGTATGACAGGGACCGAGCAGTACTTC.

The chain employs TRBV10-3 and TRBJ2-6; 8 bases are a match to TRBD1. Germline lookup yields CDR1 ENHRY and CDR2 SYGVKD. V was clipped by 3 bases and J by 1 base; unmatched bases: 8. This CDR3 is 18 amino acids long. The CDR3 spells CAISDPGDRGSGANVLTF. The CDR3 coding sequence is TGTGCCATCAGTGACCCGGGTGACAGGGGATCTGGGGCCAACGTCCTGACTTTC.

The chain couples TRBV28 to TRBJ2-3, with TRBD1 matching over 8 bases. Per the germline V gene, CDR1 is MDHEN and CDR2 is SYDVKM. Losses at the gene ends were 8 bases for V and 5 bases for J; bases not matched to a gene: 12. The CDR3 runs to 15 residues. CDR3 sequence (DNA): TGTGCCAGCTATTCCTCAGGGGGCGTCGGAGATACGCAGTATTTT. Translation gives CASYSSGGVGDTQYF.

The chain uses TRBV9 and TRBJ2-7; 10 bases agree with TRBD1. With V trimmed by 4 bases and J by 3 bases, 7 bases remained unmatched. Germline CDR1 is SGDLS and CDR2 is YYNGEE. The CDR3 runs 15 residues. CDR3 nucleotides: TGTGCCAGCAGCCCTCGACAGGGGGCTGGCTACGAGCAGTACTTC. This sequence encodes CASSPRQGAGYEQYF.

This sequence joins TRBV5-1 and TRBJ2-7, with TRBD2 identical over 9 bases. Germline V CDR1 and CDR2: SGHRS, YFSETQ. The CDR3 length is 14 residues. V dropped 4 bases and J dropped 0; count of bases not matched to a gene: 2. The chain's CDR3 is CASSPTSGSYEQYF. The CDR3 DNA reads as TGCGCCAGCAGCCCGACTAGCGGCTCCTACGAGCAGTACTTC.

The CDR3 reads CASSLQGENYGYTF. The CDR3 DNA reads as TGTGCCAGCAGCTTACAGGGGGAAAACTATGGCTACACCTTC. The chain combines TRBV7-9 with TRBJ1-2; 7 positions match TRBD1. Germline V gene lookup returns CDR1 SEHNR and CDR2 FQNEAQ (reference sequence). This CDR3 is built from 14 residues. V lost 2 bases to trimming and J lost 2 bases; unmatched junction nucleotides: 2.